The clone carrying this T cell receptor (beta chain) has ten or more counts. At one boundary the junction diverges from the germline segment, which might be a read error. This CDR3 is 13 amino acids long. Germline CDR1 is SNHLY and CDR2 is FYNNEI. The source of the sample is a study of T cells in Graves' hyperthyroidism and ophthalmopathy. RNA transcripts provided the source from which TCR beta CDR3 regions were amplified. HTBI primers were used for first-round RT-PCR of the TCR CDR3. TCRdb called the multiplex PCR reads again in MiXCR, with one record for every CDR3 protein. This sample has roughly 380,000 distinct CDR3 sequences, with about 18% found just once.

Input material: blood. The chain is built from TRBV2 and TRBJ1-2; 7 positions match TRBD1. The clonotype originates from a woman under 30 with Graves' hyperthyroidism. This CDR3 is CASGDREWDGYTF. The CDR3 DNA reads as TGTGCCAGCGGTGACAGGGAATGGGATGGCTACACCTTC.